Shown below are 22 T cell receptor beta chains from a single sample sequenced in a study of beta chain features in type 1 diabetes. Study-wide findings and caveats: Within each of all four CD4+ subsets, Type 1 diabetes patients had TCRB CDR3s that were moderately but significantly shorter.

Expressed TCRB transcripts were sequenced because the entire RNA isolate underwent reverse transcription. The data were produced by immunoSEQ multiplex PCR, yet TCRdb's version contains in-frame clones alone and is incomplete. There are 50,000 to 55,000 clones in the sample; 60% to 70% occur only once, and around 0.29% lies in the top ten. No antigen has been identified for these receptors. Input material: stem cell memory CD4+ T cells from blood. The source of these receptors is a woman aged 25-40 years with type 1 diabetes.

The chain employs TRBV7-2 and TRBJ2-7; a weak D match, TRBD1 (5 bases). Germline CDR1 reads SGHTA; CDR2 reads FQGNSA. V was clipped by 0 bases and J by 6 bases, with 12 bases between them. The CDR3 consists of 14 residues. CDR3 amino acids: CASSLAPQGIEQYF. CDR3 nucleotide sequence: TGTGCCAGCAGCTTAGCGCCTCAGGGAATCGAGCAGTACTTC. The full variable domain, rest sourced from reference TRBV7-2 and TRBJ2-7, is GAGVSQSPSNKVTEKGKDVELRCDPISGHTALYWYRQSLGQGLEFLIYFQGNSAPDKSGLPSDRFSAERTGGSVSTLTIQRTQQEDSAVYLCASSLAPQGIEQYFGPGTRLTVT.

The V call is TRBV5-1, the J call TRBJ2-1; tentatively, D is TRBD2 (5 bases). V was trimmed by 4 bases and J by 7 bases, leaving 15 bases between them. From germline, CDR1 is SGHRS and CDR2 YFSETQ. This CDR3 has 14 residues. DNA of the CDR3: TGCGCCAGCAGCCCGGGAAGTCCGGGGAATGAGCAGTTCTTC. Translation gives CASSPGSPGNEQFF.

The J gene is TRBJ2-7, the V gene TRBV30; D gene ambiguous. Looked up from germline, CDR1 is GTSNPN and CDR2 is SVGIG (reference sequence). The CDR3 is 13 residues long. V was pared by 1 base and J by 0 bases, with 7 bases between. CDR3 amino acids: CAWSGRLSYEQYF. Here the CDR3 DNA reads TGTGCCTGGAGTGGCCGACTCTCCTACGAGCAGTACTTC.

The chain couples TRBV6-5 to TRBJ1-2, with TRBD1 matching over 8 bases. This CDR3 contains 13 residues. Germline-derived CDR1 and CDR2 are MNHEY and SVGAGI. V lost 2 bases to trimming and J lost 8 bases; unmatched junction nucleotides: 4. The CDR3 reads CASSYDRGWGYTF. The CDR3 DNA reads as TGTGCCAGCAGTTACGACAGGGGTTGGGGCTACACCTTC.

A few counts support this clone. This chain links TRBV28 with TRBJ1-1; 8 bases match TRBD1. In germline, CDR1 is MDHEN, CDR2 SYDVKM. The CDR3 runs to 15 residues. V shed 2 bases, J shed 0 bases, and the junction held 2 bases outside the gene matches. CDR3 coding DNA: TGTGCCAGCAGTTTAGGGGACAGGATGAACACTGAAGCTTTCTTT. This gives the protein CASSLGDRMNTEAFF.

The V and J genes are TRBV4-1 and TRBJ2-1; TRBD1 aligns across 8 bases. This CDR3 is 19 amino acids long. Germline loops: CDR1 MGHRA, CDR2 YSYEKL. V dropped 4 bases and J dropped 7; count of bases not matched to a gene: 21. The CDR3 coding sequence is TGCGCCAGCAGCCGAGGGAGACAGGGGTTAACTCAGCCTAAGAATGAGCAGTTCTTC. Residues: CASSRGRQGLTQPKNEQFF.

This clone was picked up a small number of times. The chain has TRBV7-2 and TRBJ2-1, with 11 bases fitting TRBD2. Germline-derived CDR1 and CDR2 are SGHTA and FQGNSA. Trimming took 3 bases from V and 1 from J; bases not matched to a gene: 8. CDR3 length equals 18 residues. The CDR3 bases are TGTGCCAGCAGCTTCCCAAATAGCGGGAGGGCGTCCTACAATGAGCAGTTCTTC. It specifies CASSFPNSGRASYNEQFF.

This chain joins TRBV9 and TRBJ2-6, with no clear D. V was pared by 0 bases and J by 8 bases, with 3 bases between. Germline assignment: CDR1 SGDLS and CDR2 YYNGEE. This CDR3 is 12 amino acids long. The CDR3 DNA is TGTGCCAGCAGCGTAGACTCCAACGTCCTGACTTTC. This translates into CASSVDSNVLTF.

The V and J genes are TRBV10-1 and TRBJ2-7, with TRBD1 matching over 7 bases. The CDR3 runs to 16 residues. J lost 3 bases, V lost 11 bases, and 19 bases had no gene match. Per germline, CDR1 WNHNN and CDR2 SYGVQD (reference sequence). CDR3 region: CAHHPQPTGCNYEQYF. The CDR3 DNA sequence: TGCGCCCACCACCCCCAGCCGACAGGGTGCAACTACGAGCAGTACTTC.

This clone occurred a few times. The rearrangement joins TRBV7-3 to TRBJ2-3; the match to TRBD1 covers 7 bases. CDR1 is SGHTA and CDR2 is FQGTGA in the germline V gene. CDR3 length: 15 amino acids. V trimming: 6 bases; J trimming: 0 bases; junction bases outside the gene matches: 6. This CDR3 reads CASRPTGPSTDTQYF. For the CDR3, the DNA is TGTGCCAGCAGACCGACAGGGCCTAGCACAGATACGCAGTATTTT.

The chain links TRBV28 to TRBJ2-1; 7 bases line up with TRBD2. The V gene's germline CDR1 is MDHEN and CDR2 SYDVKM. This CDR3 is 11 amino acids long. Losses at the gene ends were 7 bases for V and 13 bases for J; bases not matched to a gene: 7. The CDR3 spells CASTLRGEQFF. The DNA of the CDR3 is TGTGCCAGCACACTACGGGGGGAACAGTTCTTC. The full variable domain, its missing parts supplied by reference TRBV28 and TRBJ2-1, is DVKVTQSSRYLVKRTGEKVFLECVQDMDHENMFWYRQDPGLGLRLIYFSYDVKMKEKGDIPEGYSVSREKKERFSLILESASTNQTSMYLCASTLRGEQFFGPGTRLTVL.

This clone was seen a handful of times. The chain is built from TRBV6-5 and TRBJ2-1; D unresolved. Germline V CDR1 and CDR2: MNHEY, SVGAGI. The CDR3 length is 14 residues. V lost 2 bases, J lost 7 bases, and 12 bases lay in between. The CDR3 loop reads CASSYRARTNEQFF. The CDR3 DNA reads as TGTGCCAGCAGTTACCGAGCTAGAACGAATGAGCAGTTCTTC.

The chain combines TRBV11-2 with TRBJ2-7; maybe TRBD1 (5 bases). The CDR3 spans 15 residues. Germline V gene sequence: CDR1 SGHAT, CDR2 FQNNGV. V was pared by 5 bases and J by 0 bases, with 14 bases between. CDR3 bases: TGTGCCAGCAGCCAGAGGCCAGGGCACTCCTACGAGCAGTACTTC. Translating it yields CASSQRPGHSYEQYF. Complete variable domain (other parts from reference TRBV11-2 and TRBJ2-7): EAGVAQSPRYKIIEKRQSVAFWCNPISGHATLYWYQQILGQGPKLLIQFQNNGVVDDSQLPKDRFSAERLKGVDSTLKIQPAKLEDSAVYLCASSQRPGHSYEQYFGPGTRLTVT.

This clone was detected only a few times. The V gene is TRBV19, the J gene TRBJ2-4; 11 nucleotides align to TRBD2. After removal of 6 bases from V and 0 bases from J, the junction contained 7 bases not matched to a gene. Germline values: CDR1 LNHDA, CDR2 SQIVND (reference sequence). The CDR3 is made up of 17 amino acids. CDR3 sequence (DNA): TGTGCCAGTAGCCGGGGACTAGCGGAACAAGCCAAAAACATTCAGTACTTC. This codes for CASSRGLAEQAKNIQYF.

The CDR3 spells CASSWTASGGSYNEQFF. The CDR3 nucleotides are TGCGCCAGCAGCTGGACGGCTAGCGGGGGCTCCTACAATGAGCAGTTCTTC. V is TRBV5-1 and J is TRBJ2-1, with 10 bases fitting TRBD2. The CDR3 runs 17 residues. After removal of 3 bases from V and 0 bases from J, the junction contained 6 bases not matched to a gene. Germline values: CDR1 SGHRS, CDR2 YFSETQ.

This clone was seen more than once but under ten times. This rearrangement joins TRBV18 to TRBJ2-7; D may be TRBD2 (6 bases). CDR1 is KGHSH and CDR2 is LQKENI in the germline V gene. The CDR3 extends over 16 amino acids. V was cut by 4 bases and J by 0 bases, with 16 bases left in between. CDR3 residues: CASSQGQGRSSYEQYF. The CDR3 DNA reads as TGTGCCAGCTCACAGGGGCAAGGGAGGAGCTCCTACGAGCAGTACTTC.

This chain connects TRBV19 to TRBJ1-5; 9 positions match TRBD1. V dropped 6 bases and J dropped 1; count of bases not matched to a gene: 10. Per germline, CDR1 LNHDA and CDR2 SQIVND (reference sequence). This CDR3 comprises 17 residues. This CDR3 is CASRKGQGIGSNQPQHF. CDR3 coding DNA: TGTGCCAGTAGAAAGGGACAGGGAATCGGGAGCAATCAGCCCCAGCATTTT.

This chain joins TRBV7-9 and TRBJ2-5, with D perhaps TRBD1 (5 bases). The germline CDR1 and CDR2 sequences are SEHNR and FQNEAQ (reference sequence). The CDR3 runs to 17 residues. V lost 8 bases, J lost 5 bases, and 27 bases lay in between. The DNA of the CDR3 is TGTGCCAGCCTCCCTATGGGTCAGGGCGGAATAGAGGAGACCCAGTACTTC. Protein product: CASLPMGQGGIEETQYF.

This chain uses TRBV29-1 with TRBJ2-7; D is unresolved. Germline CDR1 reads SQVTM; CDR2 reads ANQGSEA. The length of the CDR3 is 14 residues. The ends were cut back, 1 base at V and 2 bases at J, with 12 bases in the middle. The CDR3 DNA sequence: TGCAGCGTTGAAGGAGAGCCACCTACCTACGAGCAGTACTTC. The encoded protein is CSVEGEPPTYEQYF.

CDR3 sequence (DNA): TGCGCCAGCAGTCCTGGCCGGACAGGGGGCACAGATACGCAGTATTTT. The encoded protein is CASSPGRTGGTDTQYF. The rearrangement links TRBV5-1 to TRBJ2-3; TRBD1 matches 9 bases. The CDR3 runs to 16 residues. The V segment lost 5 bases and the J segment 1 base; nucleotides outside the gene matches: 8. Germline lookup yields CDR1 SGHRS and CDR2 YFSETQ.

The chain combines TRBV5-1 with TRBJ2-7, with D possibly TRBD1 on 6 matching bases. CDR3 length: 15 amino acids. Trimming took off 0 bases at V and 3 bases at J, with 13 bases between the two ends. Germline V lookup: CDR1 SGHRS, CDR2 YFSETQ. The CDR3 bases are TGCGCCAGCAGCTTGGACGGGACAAGCGTCTACGAGCAGTACTTC. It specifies CASSLDGTSVYEQYF.

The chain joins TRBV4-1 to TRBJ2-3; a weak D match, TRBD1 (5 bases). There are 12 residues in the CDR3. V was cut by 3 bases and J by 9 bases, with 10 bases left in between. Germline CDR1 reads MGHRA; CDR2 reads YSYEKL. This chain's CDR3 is CASSQYGQTQYF. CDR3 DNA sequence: TGCGCCAGCAGCCAGTACGGACAAACGCAGTATTTT.